Listed below are T cell receptor beta chains from one sample, sequenced in a study of blood T cell repertoires in COVID-19. Only in-frame clones appear in the TCRdb table, and some are missing; sequencing was by immunoSEQ multiplex PCR. The profile shows 150,000 to 200,000 clones, under 90% of them singletons. The specimen was peripheral blood. Source of these receptors: a woman in her seventies with COVID-19, enrolled during active disease. Both conserved end residues are part of each CDR3. The D gene is left open where the match is weak. Size values are once, few and many counts, or a class for expanded clones, and some rows have none.

size	V	D	J	DNA	CDR3
NA	TRBV5-1	TRBD1	TRBJ1-4	TGCGCCAGCAGCCGGTCGACAGGGAGTAATGAAAAACTGTTTTTT	CASSRSTGSNEKLFF
once	TRBV28	NA	TRBJ1-4	TGTGCCAGCAGTTTCGGAGGGAACGATGAAAAACTGTTTTTT	CASSFGGNDEKLFF
NA	TRBV6-5	TRBD1	TRBJ1-2	TGTGCCAGCAGTCCCGGGACAGGGTTCGGCTACACCTTC	CASSPGTGFGYTF
NA	TRBV10-3	TRBD1	TRBJ1-1	TGTGCCATCAGTCCATCGGACAGGGTAAACACTGAAGCTTTCTTT	CAISPSDRVNTEAFF
NA	TRBV6-6	TRBD2	TRBJ2-2	TGTGCCAGCAGGGCTAGCGGGGGATTGACCGGGGAGCTGTTTTTT	CASRASGGLTGELFF
few	TRBV5-4	TRBD1	TRBJ1-3	TGTGCCAGCAGCTTGGAGAGGACAGGGTCGAAAGGAAACACCATATATTTT	CASSLERTGSKGNTIYF
NA	TRBV7-3	TRBD2	TRBJ2-3	TGTGCCAGCAGCTCCCCCCTAGCGGGGGAGCAGTATTTT	CASSSPLAGEQYF
NA	TRBV4-2	TRBD2	TRBJ2-1	TGTGCCAGCAGCCAAGTAAGACTAGCGGGGTTCTACAATGAGCAGTTCTTC	CASSQVRLAGFYNEQFF
NA	TRBV15	NA	TRBJ1-1	TGTGCCACCAGCGAGAGCACTGAAGCTTTCTTT	CATSESTEAFF
NA	TRBV19	TRBD1	TRBJ2-1	TGTGCCAGTAGTATAGATGGGACAGCCTACAATGAGCAGTTCTTC	CASSIDGTAYNEQFF
once	TRBV19	TRBD1	TRBJ2-5	TGTGCCAGTAGTTCTCGGACAGGGGGCCAAGAGACCCAGTACTTC	CASSSRTGGQETQYF
NA	TRBV5-1	NA	TRBJ1-2	TGCGCCAGCAAGGAGGGGCCCTATGGCTACACCTTC	CASKEGPYGYTF
NA	TRBV19	TRBD2	TRBJ2-3	TGTGCCAGTAGTATAGGTGGCGGGGGGTTCGCAGATACGCAGTATTTT	CASSIGGGGFADTQYF
NA	TRBV5-1	TRBD1	TRBJ1-2	TGCGCCAGCAGCCCGGGACAGCCGAGGGGCTACACCTTC	CASSPGQPRGYTF
NA	TRBV14	TRBD2	TRBJ2-1	TGTGCCAGCCGGAAAGCTGGACTAGCGAATGAGCAGTTCTTC	CASRKAGLANEQFF
NA	TRBV9	TRBD1	TRBJ1-2	TGTGCCAGCAGCGCGGGACAGGGTACTTCCTATGGCTACACCTTC	CASSAGQGTSYGYTF
NA	TRBV6-5	TRBD1	TRBJ2-5	TGTGCCAGCAGTCCACAGGGGATGGAGACCCAGTACTTC	CASSPQGMETQYF
NA	TRBV30	NA	TRBJ2-2	TGTGCCTGGAGTGTACAGGTGGGCGGGGAGCTGTTTTTT	CAWSVQVGGELFF
NA	TRBV9	NA	TRBJ2-3	TGTGCCAGCAGCGCAAGTCGAGGAGATACGCAGTATTTT	CASSASRGDTQYF
few	TRBV19	NA	TRBJ2-1	TGTGCCAGTAGTAGAAGCAGCCCCGGAGGGAATGAGCAGTTCTTC	CASSRSSPGGNEQFF
NA	TRBV5-1	TRBD1	TRBJ1-1	TGCGCCAGCAGCTCGGACAGGGTGTGGACTGAAGCTTTCTTT	CASSSDRVWTEAFF
NA	TRBV6-2/TRBV6-3	TRBD1	TRBJ2-1	TGTGCCAGCATCCCTCTACAGGGGATGAATGAGCAGTTCTTC	CASIPLQGMNEQFF
NA	TRBV7-8	TRBD1	TRBJ2-2	TGTGCCAGCACCAGGGTTTACGGACAGGGGGCCTCCGGGGAGCTGTTTTTT	CASTRVYGQGASGELFF
NA	TRBV7-8	TRBD2	TRBJ2-7	TGTGCCAGCAGCCTCAGGCTCTCTGGGACTACAACCTACGAGCAGTACTTC	CASSLRLSGTTTYEQYF
few	TRBV3-1/TRBV3-2	NA	TRBJ1-1	TGTGCCAGCAGCCATGTGGCAGGCTACACTGAAGCTTTCTTT	CASSHVAGYTEAFF
NA	TRBV6-5	NA	TRBJ1-5	TGTGCCAGCACCTCGGGGGGGAGCACGCCCCAGCATTTT	CASTSGGSTPQHF
NA	TRBV7-2	TRBD2	TRBJ2-7	TGTGCCAGCAGTTACCCGGGACTAGGACGCGAGCAGTACTTC	CASSYPGLGREQYF
NA	TRBV5-6	NA	TRBJ1-1	TGTGCCAGCAGCTTGCTAGGGGTGAACACTGAAGCTTTCTTT	CASSLLGVNTEAFF
NA	TRBV28	TRBD1	TRBJ1-2	TGTGCCAGCAGTTCCTCGCCCGGGACAGTCTATGGCTACACCTTC	CASSSSPGTVYGYTF
few	TRBV19	TRBD1	TRBJ2-2	TGTGCCAGCCACAGGGGGGACACCGGGGAGCTGTTTTTT	CASHRGDTGELFF
NA	TRBV28	TRBD1	TRBJ1-1	TGTGCCAGCAGTCTCCCTGCACAGGGGAGGACTGAAGCTTTCTTT	CASSLPAQGRTEAFF
NA	TRBV5-1	NA	TRBJ1-3	TGCGCCAGCAGCTTGGTCCCAAACAGAGTTTCTGGAAACACCATATATTTT	CASSLVPNRVSGNTIYF